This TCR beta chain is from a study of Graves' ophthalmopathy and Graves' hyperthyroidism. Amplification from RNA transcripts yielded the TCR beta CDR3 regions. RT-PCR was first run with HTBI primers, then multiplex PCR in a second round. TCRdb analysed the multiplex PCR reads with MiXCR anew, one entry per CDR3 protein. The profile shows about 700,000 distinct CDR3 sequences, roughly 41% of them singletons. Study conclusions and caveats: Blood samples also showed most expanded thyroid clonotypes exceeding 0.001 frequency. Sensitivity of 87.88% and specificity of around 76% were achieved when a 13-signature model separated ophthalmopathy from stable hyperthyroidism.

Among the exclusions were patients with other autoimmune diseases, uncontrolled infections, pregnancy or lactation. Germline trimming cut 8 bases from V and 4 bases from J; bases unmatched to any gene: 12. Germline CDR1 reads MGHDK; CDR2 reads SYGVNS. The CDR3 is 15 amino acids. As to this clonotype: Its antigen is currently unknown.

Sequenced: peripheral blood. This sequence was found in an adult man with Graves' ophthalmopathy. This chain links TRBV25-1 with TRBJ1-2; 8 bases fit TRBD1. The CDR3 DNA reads TGTGCCAGCTCTCTCGGGACAGGATCGCCCTATGGCTACACCTTC. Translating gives CASSLGTGSPYGYTF.